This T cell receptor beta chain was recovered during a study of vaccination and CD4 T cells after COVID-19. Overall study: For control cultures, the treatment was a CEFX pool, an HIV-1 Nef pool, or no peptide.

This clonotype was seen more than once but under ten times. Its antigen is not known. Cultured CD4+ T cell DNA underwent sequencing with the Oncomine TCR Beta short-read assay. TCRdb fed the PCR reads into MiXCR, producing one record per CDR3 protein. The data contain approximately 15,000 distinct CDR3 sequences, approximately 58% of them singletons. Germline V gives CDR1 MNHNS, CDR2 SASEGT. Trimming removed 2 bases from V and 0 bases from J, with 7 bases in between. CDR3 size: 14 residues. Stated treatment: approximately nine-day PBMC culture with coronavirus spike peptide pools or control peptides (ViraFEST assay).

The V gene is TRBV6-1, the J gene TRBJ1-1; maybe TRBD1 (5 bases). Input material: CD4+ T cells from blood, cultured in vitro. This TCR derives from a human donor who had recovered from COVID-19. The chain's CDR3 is CASSERGMNTEAFF. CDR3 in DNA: TGTGCCAGCAGTGAACGGGGCATGAACACTGAAGCTTTCTTT.